These 21 T cell receptor beta chains originate from one sample sequenced in a study of pediatric ulcerative colitis. During colonoscopy, one to two rectal pinch biopsies were collected. Some clones are missing from TCRdb's copy, which holds only in-frame ones; the method was immunoSEQ multiplex PCR. Among tens of thousands of clones, about three quarters were seen once, and the ten largest hold 0.74%. The specimen sequenced was gut tissue. The receptors come from a boy between 10 and 17 years old with moderate ulcerative colitis.

The V call is TRBV13, the J call TRBJ2-2; D is unclear. Trimming left V 5 bases short and J 6 bases short, with 16 bases between. Germline V CDR1 and CDR2: PRHDT, FYEKMQ (reference sequence). The length of the CDR3 is 15 residues. The CDR3 DNA sequence: TGTGCCAGCAGCATTTCGAGGCCGAAATCCGGGGAGCTGTTTTTT. Protein product: CASSISRPKSGELFF.

The V gene is TRBV5-6, the J gene TRBJ1-2; D not certain. Germline lookup yields CDR1 SGHDT and CDR2 YYEEEE. This CDR3 has 13 amino acids. Trimming took off 6 bases at V and 7 bases at J, with 16 bases between the two ends. The CDR3, as DNA: TGTGCCAGCATAAGGCAGTCGTTTAGTGGCTACACCTTC. Its translation is CASIRQSFSGYTF.

The chain has TRBV18 and TRBJ1-4; tentatively, D is TRBD1 (6 bases). V gave up 3 bases and J gave up 7 bases, with 15 bases separating them. This CDR3 has 15 amino acids. The germline CDR1 and CDR2 sequences are KGHSH and LQKENI. CDR3 protein: CASSPGAGAREKLFF. CDR3 in DNA: TGTGCCAGCTCACCGGGGGCAGGGGCCCGTGAAAAACTGTTTTTT.

The V and J genes are TRBV18 and TRBJ1-3; D not resolved. There are 11 residues in the CDR3. Looked up from germline, CDR1 is KGHSH and CDR2 is LQKENI. Trimming stripped 3 bases from V and 3 bases from J, with 0 bases between. CDR3 nucleotide sequence: TGTGCCAGCTCACCTGGAAACACCATATATTTT. Translating gives CASSPGNTIYF. Looking up the rest from reference TRBV18 and TRBJ1-3 gives the full variable domain: NAGVMQNPRHLVRRRGQEARLRCSPMKGHSHVYWYRQLPEEGLKFMVYLQKENIIDESGMPKERFSAEFPKEGPSILRIQQVVRGDSAAYFCASSPGNTIYFGEGSWLTVV.

This chain connects TRBV28 to TRBJ2-7; a weak D match, TRBD1 (6 bases). Germline V gene lookup returns CDR1 MDHEN and CDR2 SYDVKM. The V gene lost 6 bases and the J gene lost 2 bases, with 14 bases spanning the gap. CDR3 length: 14 residues. CDR3 sequence: CASRAQGRTYEQYF. CDR3 DNA sequence: TGTGCCAGCAGAGCCCAGGGGCGAACCTACGAGCAGTACTTC.

The genes are TRBV9 and TRBJ2-5, with 7 bases that match TRBD1. The J segment lost 3 bases and the V segment lost 4 bases, leaving 6 bases of the junction unmatched. Germline V lookup: CDR1 SGDLS, CDR2 YYNGEE. This CDR3 spans 14 amino acids. The CDR3 DNA reads as TGTGCCAGCAGCCCTCGGACAGGAAAAGAGACCCAGTACTTC. It translates to CASSPRTGKETQYF.

The gene calls are TRBV7-9 and TRBJ2-3; TRBD2 matches at 10 bases. In germline, CDR1 is SEHNR, CDR2 FQNEAQ (reference sequence). Trimming cost V 5 bases and J 4 bases; bases outside gene matches: 6. This CDR3 spans 15 amino acids. CDR3 DNA: TGTGCCAGCAGCGCCGATACTAGCGGGGCAGATACGCAGTATTTT. Encoded protein: CASSADTSGADTQYF.

The CDR3 here is CASSLLSGGLNTEAFF. The CDR3 region has the DNA TGTGCCAGCAGTCTCCTATCCGGGGGGCTGAACACTGAAGCTTTCTTT. The chain carries TRBV28 and TRBJ1-1; possible D gene TRBD1, 6 bases. The CDR3 length is 16 residues. From germline, CDR1 is MDHEN and CDR2 SYDVKM. V was pared by 5 bases and J by 0 bases, with 16 bases between.

The chain links TRBV18 to TRBJ2-1, with D possibly TRBD1 on 5 matching bases. CDR3 length: 17 amino acids. V lost 0 bases, J lost 0 bases, and 12 bases lay in between. Per germline, CDR1 KGHSH and CDR2 LQKENI. The CDR3, as DNA: TGTGCCAGCTCACCACCGGTAGGGGTCAGCTCCTACAATGAGCAGTTCTTC. As protein: CASSPPVGVSSYNEQFF.

The chain combines TRBV5-5 with TRBJ2-5, with 8 positions matching TRBD1. CDR1 and CDR2 (germline): SGHKS, YYEKEE (reference sequence). The CDR3 extends over 14 amino acids. J lost 5 bases, V lost 5 bases, and 8 bases had no gene match. This CDR3 is CASRRDRWLETQYF. The CDR3 DNA reads TGTGCCAGCAGACGGGACAGGTGGCTGGAGACCCAGTACTTC.

The CDR3: CASSLRLAGSYEQYF. The CDR3 region has the DNA TGTGCCAGCAGCCTGAGACTAGCGGGGTCCTACGAGCAGTACTTC. This rearrangement joins TRBV11-2 to TRBJ2-7, with 11 bases aligning to TRBD2. V lost 5 bases to trimming and J lost 1 base; unmatched junction nucleotides: 4. There are 15 residues in the CDR3. CDR1 and CDR2 from the germline V gene are SGHAT and FQNNGV.

The CDR3 loop is CASSPPVGGGTYNEQFF. DNA for the CDR3: TGTGCCAGCTCACCACCGGTCGGCGGGGGGACCTACAATGAGCAGTTCTTC. The chain uses TRBV18 and TRBJ2-1; TRBD2 aligns across 8 bases. Germline loops: CDR1 KGHSH, CDR2 LQKENI. The CDR3 is 17 amino acids. J gave up 2 bases and V 0 bases, and 6 bases lay outside the gene matches.

The J gene is TRBJ1-2, the V gene TRBV18; the D gene is possibly TRBD1 (5 bases). The CDR3 has 17 amino acids. V dropped 0 bases and J dropped 2 bases, with 16 bases sitting between them. Germline CDR1 is KGHSH and CDR2 is LQKENI. Here the CDR3 DNA reads TGTGCCAGCTCACCACCCTCAGGGAAAGGGGTCAACTATGGCTACACCTTC. It encodes CASSPPSGKGVNYGYTF.

The chain carries TRBV27 and TRBJ2-7, with D perhaps matching TRBD2 (5 bases). The CDR3 is 12 amino acids. V dropped 6 bases and J dropped 1 base, with 7 bases sitting between them. The germline gives CDR1 MNHEY, CDR2 SMNVEV (reference sequence). DNA for the CDR3: TGTGCCAGCAGCGGGATGTCCTACGAGCAGTACTTC. Translated: CASSGMSYEQYF.

This clone occurred a few times. The V call is TRBV10-1, the J call TRBJ1-2; maybe TRBD1 (5 bases). The CDR3 covers 16 residues. V was shortened by 8 bases and J by 3 bases, with 22 bases between the two germline ends. Germline V CDR1 and CDR2: WNHNN, SYGVQD (reference sequence). The CDR3 DNA is TGCGCCAGCTCTCGGGGGGAAGCCGGTCGGGACTATGGCTACACCTTC. It codes for CASSRGEAGRDYGYTF.

The V call is TRBV19, the J call TRBJ1-2; D is uncertain. Germline V lookup: CDR1 LNHDA, CDR2 SQIVND (reference sequence). Trimming left V 9 bases short and J 5 bases short, with 10 bases between. The CDR3 runs to 11 residues. The CDR3 region is CASGGEYGYTF. DNA for the CDR3: TGTGCCAGCGGAGGTGAATATGGCTACACCTTC.

The chain has TRBV2 and TRBJ2-1, with TRBD1 as a possible D gene (6 bases). The V end was cut by 5 bases, the J end by 4 bases, with 9 bases between. CDR1 and CDR2 (germline): SNHLY, FYNNEI. This CDR3 contains 13 residues. CDR3 sequence: CASSRDTYNEQFF. The CDR3 region has the DNA TGTGCCAGCAGTCGGGACACATACAATGAGCAGTTCTTC.

V and J are TRBV19 and TRBJ2-3; D may be TRBD1 (6 bases). Germline V lookup: CDR1 LNHDA, CDR2 SQIVND (reference sequence). This CDR3 spans 14 amino acids. Deletions cut 1 base from V and 6 bases from J, with 11 bases between. The CDR3 DNA reads as TGTGCCAGTAGTATAGTTCAGGGGTCGGATACGCAGTATTTT. Translated: CASSIVQGSDTQYF. The full variable domain, rest sourced from reference TRBV19 and TRBJ2-3, is DGGITQSPKYLFRKEGQNVTLSCEQNLNHDAMYWYRQDPGQGLRLIYYSQIVNDFQKGDIAEGYSVSREKKESFPLTVTSAQKNPTAFYLCASSIVQGSDTQYFGPGTRLTVL.

The chain carries TRBV6-6 and TRBJ2-1; 11 nucleotides agree with TRBD2. Per the germline V gene, CDR1 is MNHNY and CDR2 is SVGAGI (reference sequence). The CDR3 contains 15 residues. The V gene end was trimmed by 6 bases and the J gene end by 4 bases; junction bases not matched to a gene: 5. The CDR3: CASSPLAGGYNEQFF. In nucleotides, the CDR3 is TGTGCCAGCAGCCCCCTAGCGGGGGGTTACAATGAGCAGTTCTTC.

V and J are TRBV10-3 and TRBJ2-7, with 11 nucleotides matching TRBD1. Germline lookup yields CDR1 ENHRY and CDR2 SYGVKD. The CDR3 has 14 amino acids. V was clipped by 6 bases and J by 4 bases; unmatched bases: 5. The CDR3 here is CAIRGTGGSYEQYF. CDR3 sequence (DNA): TGTGCCATCAGGGGGACAGGGGGTTCGTACGAGCAGTACTTC.

The rearrangement uses TRBV7-9 and TRBJ2-1, with a possible D match to TRBD1 (5 bases). Trimming removed 2 bases from V and 7 bases from J, with 6 bases in between. Germline V gives CDR1 SEHNR, CDR2 FQNEAQ (reference sequence). This CDR3 has 12 amino acids. Here the CDR3 DNA reads TGTGCCAGCAGCTTAAAGGGGAATGAGCAGTTCTTC. This sequence encodes CASSLKGNEQFF.